The 9 T cell receptor beta chains below were found in one sample sequenced in a study of blood T cell repertoires in COVID-19. The method was immunoSEQ multiplex PCR; TCRdb's version includes in-frame clones alone and lacks a portion of them. The data hold approximately 50,000 clones, with roughly 78% observed a single time. Sequencing input: peripheral blood. The source is a man between 65 and 79 years old with acute or convalescent COVID-19.

The chain has TRBV27 and TRBJ1-6; TRBD1 is a possible D gene (5 bases). Trimming took off 5 bases at V and 7 bases at J, with 18 bases between the two ends. This CDR3 has 16 residues. Germline lookup yields CDR1 MNHEY and CDR2 SMNVEV (reference sequence). The CDR3 is CASSLSGGLYNSPLHF. The CDR3 nucleotides read TGTGCCAGCAGTCTAAGCGGGGGATTGTACAATTCACCCCTCCACTTT.

The chain combines TRBV5-1 with TRBJ2-3; D unresolved. V was pared by 4 bases and J by 0 bases, with 12 bases between. In germline, CDR1 is SGHRS, CDR2 YFSETQ. The CDR3 spans 15 residues. CDR3 in DNA: TGCGCCAGCAGCCCCTCGACAAAGAGCACAGATACGCAGTATTTT. It is translated as CASSPSTKSTDTQYF.

V usage is TRBV9 and J usage is TRBJ2-7, with 9 bases matching TRBD2. After removal of 3 bases from V and 5 bases from J, the junction contained 3 bases not matched to a gene. Germline V CDR1 and CDR2: SGDLS, YYNGEE. This CDR3 region has 13 residues. This CDR3 is CASSAGLANEQYF. DNA for the CDR3: TGTGCCAGCAGCGCGGGACTAGCTAACGAGCAGTACTTC. Full variable domain (rest looked up from reference TRBV9 and TRBJ2-7): DSGVTQTPKHLITATGQRVTLRCSPRSGDLSVYWYQQSLDQGLQFLIQYYNGEERAKGNILERFSAQQFPDLHSELNLSSLELGDSALYFCASSAGLANEQYFGPGTRLTVT.

The V call is TRBV7-8, the J call TRBJ1-5; no clear D gene. V lost 1 base and J lost 0, with 7 bases in between. There are 15 residues in the CDR3. Germline assignment: CDR1 SGHVS and CDR2 FQNEAQ. This CDR3 reads CASSLGSNSNQPQHF. The CDR3 nucleotides read TGTGCCAGCAGCTTAGGAAGCAATAGCAATCAGCCCCAGCATTTT.

This chain links TRBV5-1 with TRBJ2-6; D is unresolved. Trimming left V 4 bases short and J 0 bases short, with 8 bases between. Germline V gene sequence: CDR1 SGHRS, CDR2 YFSETQ. There are 15 residues in the CDR3. The CDR3 bases are TGCGCCAGCAGCCTTACACGCTCTGGGGCCAACGTCCTGACTTTC. This sequence encodes CASSLTRSGANVLTF.

The chain uses TRBV19 and TRBJ1-1; possibly TRBD1 for D (5 bases). Germline V gene lookup returns CDR1 LNHDA and CDR2 SQIVND (reference sequence). V dropped 2 bases and J dropped 3 bases, with 10 bases sitting between them. The CDR3 sequence is 14 residues long. CDR3 region: CASSITGGDTEAFF. The CDR3 nucleotides read TGTGCCAGTAGTATAACGGGGGGGGACACTGAAGCTTTCTTT.

This sequence joins TRBV29-1 and TRBJ2-5; possibly TRBD1 for D (7 bases). Trimming removed 7 bases from V and 2 bases from J, with 11 bases in between. CDR3 size: 12 residues. From germline, CDR1 is SQVTM and CDR2 ANQGSEA. The CDR3 nucleotides read TGCAGCGGGGGGGACAGTCAAGAGACCCAGTACTTC. It codes for CSGGDSQETQYF. Complete variable domain (other parts from reference TRBV29-1 and TRBJ2-5): SAVISQKPSRDICQRGTSLTIQCQVDSQVTMMFWYRQQPGQSLTLIATANQGSEATYESGFVIDKFPISRPNLTFSTLTVSNMSPEDSSIYLCSGGDSQETQYFGPGTRLLVL.

The chain uses TRBV3-1 (or the pseudogene TRBV3-2) and TRBJ2-7; weak D call: TRBD2 (6 bases). There are 13 residues in the CDR3. Trimming removed 4 bases from V and 3 bases from J, with 10 bases in between. CDR1 and CDR2 from the germline V gene are LGHDT and YNNKEL (reference sequence). CDR3 loop: CASSLTGDYEQYF. In DNA form, the CDR3 reads TGTGCCAGCAGCCTAACGGGAGACTACGAGCAGTACTTC.

The genes are TRBV5-1 and TRBJ2-3; TRBD2 matches at 10 bases. Germline CDR1 is SGHRS and CDR2 is YFSETQ. The CDR3 length is 15 residues. Trimming removed 4 bases from V and 1 base from J; junction bases left unmatched: 3. In DNA, the CDR3 is TGCGCCAGCAGCCCCAGCGGGGGGGGCACAGATACGCAGTATTTT. Its protein product is CASSPSGGGTDTQYF. The entire variable domain, with the rest obtained from reference TRBV5-1 and TRBJ2-3, is as follows: KAGVTQTPRYLIKTRGQQVTLSCSPISGHRSVSWYQQTPGQGLQFLFEYFSETQRNKGNFPGRFSGRQFSNSRSEMNVSTLELGDSALYLCASSPSGGGTDTQYFGPGTRLTVL.